This is a list of T cell receptor beta chains from one sample in a study of patients and donors after allogeneic stem cell transplantation. TCRdb re-called the RT-PCR reads with MiXCR, one entry per CDR3 protein. The sample lists 200,000 to 250,000 distinct CDR3 sequences, over 12% occurring once. The material sequenced was blood, either unsorted or a sorted T cell fraction (not recorded which). These receptors were taken from a human donor who was either an allogeneic HSCT recipient or a stem cell or donor lymphocyte infusion donor (not recorded which). It is not recorded whose cells these are; they may come from a transplant donor. The CDR3 runs from the conserved cysteine through the conserved F or W. A D gene is named only where the DNA matches it firmly. Not every row has a clone size; where given, it reads once, few, many or a size class.

-	TRBV4-1	TRBJ2-3	-	CASSRILPAAGTDTQYF	TGCGCCAGCAGCCGAATCCTACCTGCAGCCGGCACAGATACGCAGTATTTT
-	TRBV30	TRBJ1-1	-	CAWSGGQNTEAFF	TGTGCCTGGAGCGGCGGACAGAACACTGAAGCTTTCTTT
-	TRBV20-1	TRBJ2-3	TRBD2	CSANPGLAGVVDTQYF	TGCAGTGCCAACCCGGGACTAGCGGGGGTGGTAGATACGCAGTATTTT
-	TRBV2	TRBJ2-3	TRBD2	CASTAPLRGGGTDTQYF	TGTGCCAGCACTGCCCCATTGCGGGGGGGCGGAACAGATACGCAGTATTTT
many	TRBV28	TRBJ1-1	TRBD1	CASRKQGAIGTEAFF	TGTGCCAGCAGAAAACAGGGGGCTATAGGAACTGAAGCTTTCTTT
-	TRBV12-3/TRBV12-4	TRBJ1-1	-	CASRRDQLGAAFF	TGTGCCAGCAGACGGGACCAACTGGGGGCGGCTTTCTTT
many	TRBV5-1	TRBJ1-2	-	CASSPTGGSGDSYGYTF	TGCGCCAGCAGCCCGACGGGAGGGTCAGGGGATTCCTATGGCTACACCTTC
few	TRBV7-8	TRBJ2-7	-	CASSYTNEQYF	TGTGCCAGCAGCTACACAAACGAGCAGTACTTC
many	TRBV24-1	TRBJ1-1	-	CATSETGAPTEAFF	TGTGCCACCAGTGAAACCGGGGCCCCCACTGAAGCTTTCTTT
few	TRBV7-2	TRBJ1-2	-	CASSFIGEYGYTF	TGTGCCAGCAGCTTTATCGGGGAGTATGGCTACACCTTC
-	TRBV29-1	TRBJ1-2	TRBD1	CSVGEVGQDRAYTF	TGCAGCGTTGGGGAAGTCGGACAGGACCGGGCCTACACCTTC
-	TRBV6-5	TRBJ1-6	-	CASSYIRGDNSPLHF	TGTGCCAGCAGTTACATTCGGGGGGACAATTCACCCCTCCACTTT
many	TRBV29-1	TRBJ1-1	TRBD1	CSVRLTGGTEAFF	TGCAGCGTAAGATTAACAGGGGGTACTGAAGCTTTCTTT
few	TRBV27	TRBJ2-1	TRBD1	CASSLPGGRYNEQFF	TGTGCCAGCAGTTTGCCAGGGGGCCGCTACAATGAGCAGTTCTTC
few	TRBV20-1	TRBJ1-5	-	CSARSNANSNQPQHF	TGCAGTGCTAGAAGTAACGCTAATAGCAATCAGCCCCAGCATTTT
many	TRBV24-1	TRBJ2-3	TRBD1	CATSDSFGQAADTQYF	TGTGCCACCAGTGATTCTTTCGGACAGGCAGCAGATACGCAGTATTTT
-	TRBV4-1	TRBJ2-7	TRBD2	CASSQGVGAGENEQYF	TGCGCCAGCAGCCAAGGCGTAGGAGCGGGAGAAAACGAGCAGTACTTC
few	TRBV9	TRBJ2-1	TRBD2	CAQHSSGPYNEQFF	TGTGCCCAGCACTCTAGCGGGCCATACAATGAGCAGTTCTTC
many	TRBV2	TRBJ2-2	-	CASKFTGEAGELFF	TGTGCCAGCAAGTTCACAGGGGAGGCCGGGGAGCTGTTTTTT
-	TRBV6-5	TRBJ1-1	TRBD1	CASSYRSTGYGTEAFF	TGTGCCAGCAGTTACCGGTCGACAGGGTACGGCACTGAAGCTTTCTTT
-	TRBV27	TRBJ2-5	-	CASRSTGLETQYF	TGTGCCAGCCGGAGTACAGGGTTGGAGACCCAGTACTTC
-	TRBV13	TRBJ2-7	TRBD2	CASSLDLSGRGEQYF	TGTGCCAGCAGCTTAGATCTTAGCGGGAGGGGCGAGCAGTACTTC
few	TRBV20-1	TRBJ2-3	TRBD2	CSASKTSGRARGDTQYF	TGCAGTGCTTCGAAGACTAGCGGGAGGGCCCGGGGAGATACGCAGTATTTT
-	TRBV19	TRBJ1-1	TRBD1	CASTVPGQGPNTEAFF	TGTGCCAGTACCGTCCCGGGACAGGGACCGAACACTGAAGCTTTCTTT
few	TRBV5-1	TRBJ2-3	-	CASSLRARGSTDTQYF	TGCGCCAGCAGCTTGAGGGCTAGGGGGAGCACAGATACGCAGTATTTT
many	TRBV7-3	TRBJ2-5	TRBD2	CASSLSGTNGETQYF	TGTGCCAGCAGCCTTTCCGGGACTAACGGAGAGACCCAGTACTTC
many	TRBV20-1	TRBJ2-1	TRBD1	CSAKGTGGSYNEQFF	TGCAGTGCCAAAGGGACAGGGGGTTCCTACAATGAGCAGTTCTTC
few	TRBV6-2/TRBV6-3	TRBJ2-3	TRBD2	CASKRSAGDTQYF	TGTGCCAGCAAGAGGTCAGCGGGGGATACGCAGTATTTT
-	TRBV10-3	TRBJ2-7	-	CAISESQGVGEQYF	TGTGCCATCAGTGAGTCACAGGGAGTGGGAGAGCAGTACTTC
many	TRBV12-3/TRBV12-4	TRBJ2-2	TRBD1	CASTWGTGNTGELFF	TGTGCCAGCACCTGGGGGACAGGGAACACCGGGGAGCTGTTTTTT
-	TRBV29-1	TRBJ2-1	TRBD2	CSVEGGLAGEGSYNEQFF	TGCAGCGTTGAGGGTGGACTAGCGGGAGAAGGGTCCTACAATGAGCAGTTCTTC
few	TRBV4-2	TRBJ2-2	TRBD2	CASSPSPGGSGTGELFF	TGTGCCAGCAGCCCGTCCCCGGGCGGGAGCGGCACCGGGGAGCTGTTTTTT
-	TRBV5-1	TRBJ2-5	TRBD2	CASSFSGLAGGMETQYF	TGCGCCAGCAGCTTTAGTGGACTAGCGGGAGGAATGGAGACCCAGTACTTC